One sample yielded the 30 T cell receptor beta chains listed below, sequenced in a study of blood T cell repertoires in COVID-19. Clones were read by immunoSEQ multiplex PCR, and TCRdb kept only the in-frame ones, dropping some. The data show approximately 210,000 clones, approximately 87% seen once. The sequencing input was peripheral blood. These receptors were collected from a woman aged 70 to 79 with active or convalescent COVID-19.

V usage is TRBV7-6 and J usage is TRBJ2-3; possibly TRBD2 for D (5 bases). The CDR3 length is 16 residues. The germline V gene encodes CDR1 SGHVS and CDR2 FNYEAQ. Trimming took 4 bases from V and 0 from J, leaving 14 bases between them. CDR3 protein: CASSSTTSSSTDTQYF. The CDR3, as DNA: TGTGCCAGCAGCTCGACTACCTCCTCCAGCACAGATACGCAGTATTTT.

This sequence joins TRBV5-1 and TRBJ1-2; TRBD1 aligns across 11 bases. The trim removed 3 bases at V and 4 bases at J, leaving 5 bases unmatched. CDR3 length: 15 amino acids. Germline values: CDR1 SGHRS, CDR2 YFSETQ. In nucleotides, the CDR3 is TGCGCCAGCAGCTCCGGACAGGGGGCAGTCTATGGCTACACCTTC. Translated, it gives CASSSGQGAVYGYTF.

The chain links TRBV2 to TRBJ2-6, with D hard to call. The CDR3 covers 16 residues. Germline CDR1 is SNHLY and CDR2 is FYNNEI. Trimming pared 6 bases from V and 0 bases from J, leaving 12 bases between. CDR3 sequence (DNA): TGTGCCAGCAGCGAGAGCCCGCTCTCTGGGGCCAACGTCCTGACTTTC. Its protein is CASSESPLSGANVLTF.

The chain carries TRBV4-3 and TRBJ2-3; TRBD2 agrees at 13 bases. V trimming: 3 bases; J trimming: 6 bases; junction bases outside the gene matches: 3. Germline loops: CDR1 LGHNA, CDR2 YSLEER. This CDR3 contains 15 residues. CDR3: CASSQTSGGRDTQYF. In DNA form, the CDR3 reads TGCGCCAGCAGCCAGACTAGCGGGGGGAGGGATACGCAGTATTTT.

The J gene is TRBJ2-1, the V gene TRBV5-1; 10 bases line up with TRBD2. The germline V gene has CDR1 SGHRS and CDR2 YFSETQ. The CDR3 covers 14 residues. Losses at the gene ends were 4 bases for V and 6 bases for J; bases not matched to a gene: 4. The chain's CDR3 is CASSLGTSVNEQFF. Written as DNA, the CDR3 is TGCGCCAGCAGCCTCGGGACTAGCGTCAATGAGCAGTTCTTC. The whole variable domain, remainder taken from reference TRBV5-1 and TRBJ2-1, is KAGVTQTPRYLIKTRGQQVTLSCSPISGHRSVSWYQQTPGQGLQFLFEYFSETQRNKGNFPGRFSGRQFSNSRSEMNVSTLELGDSALYLCASSLGTSVNEQFFGPGTRLTVL.

The chain couples TRBV19 to TRBJ1-1, with 9 positions matching TRBD1. This CDR3 is built from 14 residues. Trimming at V came to 5 bases and at J to 2 bases, leaving 3 bases not matched to a gene. The V gene's germline CDR1 is LNHDA and CDR2 SQIVND (reference sequence). The CDR3 protein is CASSVTGGNTEAFF. CDR3 DNA sequence: TGTGCCAGTAGTGTGACAGGGGGTAACACTGAAGCTTTCTTT.

V gene TRBV6-5 combines with J gene TRBJ1-4; TRBD1 aligns across 8 bases. Germline CDR1 is MNHEY and CDR2 is SVGAGI. The CDR3 has 14 amino acids. V was clipped by 6 bases and J by 10 bases; unmatched bases: 10. The CDR3 protein is CASSPGAGGGKLFF. In DNA form, the CDR3 reads TGTGCCAGCAGCCCCGGGGCAGGGGGCGGAAAACTGTTTTTT.

The chain has TRBV3-1 (or the pseudogene TRBV3-2) and TRBJ1-2; D might be TRBD1 (6 bases). CDR3 size: 13 residues. CDR1 is LGHDT, CDR2 YNNKEL, per germline (reference sequence). V shed 4 bases and J shed 8 bases, with 14 bases lying between them. The CDR3 nucleotides read TGTGCCAGCAGCCCCTCAGACAGGAACGGCTACACCTTC. Its translation: CASSPSDRNGYTF.

The chain uses TRBV4-2 and TRBJ1-1, with D hard to call. Germline CDR1 LGHNA, CDR2 YNFKEQ. The length of the CDR3 is 15 residues. V was pared by 4 bases and J by 3 bases, with 15 bases between. The chain's CDR3 is CASSPIRGVDTEAFF. The CDR3 DNA reads TGTGCCAGCAGCCCCATTCGCGGGGTGGACACTGAAGCTTTCTTT.

This sequence joins TRBV7-3 and TRBJ2-7, with 9 bases aligning to TRBD1. V shed 3 bases, J shed 3 bases, and the junction held 3 bases outside the gene matches. Germline V gene sequence: CDR1 SGHTA, CDR2 FQGTGA. The CDR3 covers 14 residues. Here the CDR3 DNA reads TGTGCCAGCAGCTTGGGACAGGGAGACTACGAGCAGTACTTC. Its translation: CASSLGQGDYEQYF.

The V and J genes are TRBV27 and TRBJ1-1; tentative D call: TRBD1 (6 bases). The CDR3 covers 13 residues. The V end was cut by 10 bases, the J end by 5 bases, with 17 bases between. The V gene's germline CDR1 is MNHEY and CDR2 SMNVEV (reference sequence). The DNA for the CDR3 is TGTGCCACCAGGGGCGCAGGGGCAACTGAAGCTTTCTTT. The encoded protein is CATRGAGATEAFF.

V gene TRBV5-1 combines with J gene TRBJ2-3; perhaps TRBD2 as D (6 bases). This CDR3 region has 14 residues. Germline V CDR1 and CDR2: SGHRS, YFSETQ. Trimming stripped 4 bases from V and 2 bases from J, with 11 bases between. The DNA for the CDR3 is TGCGCCAGCAGCCCCCGACTAGACACAGATACGCAGTATTTT. Translation: CASSPRLDTDTQYF.

V is TRBV7-2 and J is TRBJ1-4; D ambiguous. CDR1 and CDR2 from the germline V gene are SGHTA and FQGNSA. With 2 bases removed from V and 4 bases from J, the gap between germline ends came to 8 bases. This CDR3 contains 14 residues. In DNA, the CDR3 is TGTGCCAGCAGCTTAAGCGGCAGTAATGAAAAACTGTTTTTT. Translation: CASSLSGSNEKLFF.

V is TRBV2 and J is TRBJ1-2; no definite D call. CDR1 and CDR2 (germline): SNHLY, FYNNEI. The CDR3 loop spans 14 amino acids. V was pared by 2 bases and J by 4 bases, with 11 bases between. As DNA, the CDR3 is TGTGCCAGCAGTGAACGAGGGCTCGGCTATGGCTACACCTTC. Protein sequence: CASSERGLGYGYTF.

The chain recombines TRBV5-1 with TRBJ2-7, with D possibly TRBD2 on 5 matching bases. The CDR3 sequence is 14 residues long. Germline V CDR1 and CDR2: SGHRS, YFSETQ. The V end was cut by 4 bases, the J end by 2 bases, with 13 bases between. In DNA form, the CDR3 reads TGCGCCAGCAGCAGGACTGAATCGGCCTACGAGCAGTACTTC. Translation: CASSRTESAYEQYF.

V usage is TRBV7-3 and J usage is TRBJ2-5; D is possibly TRBD2 (6 bases). The V gene lost 2 bases and the J gene lost 5 bases, with 9 bases spanning the gap. The CDR3 is 13 amino acids. CDR1 SGHTA and CDR2 FQGTGA come from the germline V gene. The CDR3 region has the DNA TGTGCCAGCAGCTTAGCGGGGAGCGAGACCCAGTACTTC. Its protein product is CASSLAGSETQYF. The whole variable domain, filled in from reference TRBV7-3 and TRBJ2-5, reads GAGVSQTPSNKVTEKGKYVELRCDPISGHTALYWYRQSLGQGPEFLIYFQGTGAADDSGLPNDRFFAVRPEGSVSTLKIQRTERGDSAVYLCASSLAGSETQYFGPGTRLLVL.

The chain is built from TRBV3-1 (or the pseudogene TRBV3-2) and TRBJ2-7, with D perhaps matching TRBD1 (5 bases). Trimming took off 3 bases at V and 3 bases at J, with 9 bases between the two ends. Germline-derived CDR1 and CDR2 are LGHDT and YNNKEL (reference sequence). This CDR3 spans 13 amino acids. As DNA, the CDR3 is TGTGCCAGCAGCCACCAAGGGGTCTACGAGCAGTACTTC. As protein: CASSHQGVYEQYF.

The chain couples TRBV11-2 to TRBJ1-2, with TRBD1 matching over 7 bases. This CDR3 comprises 15 residues. V dropped 4 bases and J dropped 3; count of bases not matched to a gene: 8. Looked up from germline, CDR1 is SGHAT and CDR2 is FQNNGV. The CDR3: CASSSTGNADYGYTF. The CDR3, as DNA: TGTGCCAGCAGCTCGACAGGGAATGCTGACTATGGCTACACCTTC.

CDR3 sequence (DNA): TGCAGCGTTGAAGGTCTGTCGGGCAATGAGCAGTTCTTC. The encoded protein is CSVEGLSGNEQFF. J is TRBJ2-1 and V is TRBV29-1; D remains unclear. The V end lost 1 base, the J end lost 6 bases, and 10 bases lay between the germline ends. Germline V gene data show CDR1 as SQVTM and CDR2 as ANQGSEA. The CDR3 loop spans 13 amino acids.

The sample holds a few counts of this clone. The rearrangement joins TRBV7-2 to TRBJ2-6, with TRBD1 identical over 9 bases. Trimming removed 6 bases from V and 4 bases from J; junction bases left unmatched: 7. The CDR3 runs 16 residues. Germline CDR1 is SGHTA and CDR2 is FQGNSA. In DNA form, the CDR3 reads TGTGCCAGCAGGGACAGGGGCTTGCCCGGGGCCAACGTCCTGACTTTC. Translated: CASRDRGLPGANVLTF. The full variable domain, in which reference TRBV7-2 and TRBJ2-6 provide the parts outside the CDR3, is GAGVSQSPSNKVTEKGKDVELRCDPISGHTALYWYRQSLGQGLEFLIYFQGNSAPDKSGLPSDRFSAERTGGSVSTLTIQRTQQEDSAVYLCASRDRGLPGANVLTFGAGSRLTVL.

The chain employs TRBV5-1 and TRBJ2-7; D might be TRBD1 (6 bases). Trimming took 0 bases from V and 5 from J, leaving 9 bases between them. The germline V gene has CDR1 SGHRS and CDR2 YFSETQ. The CDR3 has 13 residues. The CDR3 nucleotides are TGCGCCAGCAGCTTGGGCCAGGGGCACGAGCAGTACTTC. Amino acid sequence: CASSLGQGHEQYF.

This chain joins TRBV6-6 and TRBJ2-2; TRBD2 aligns across 8 bases. The germline V gene encodes CDR1 MNHNY and CDR2 SVGAGI (reference sequence). Trimming removed 4 bases from V and 1 base from J; junction bases left unmatched: 2. The length of the CDR3 is 15 residues. This CDR3 is CASSWLAGNTGELFF. CDR3 coding DNA: TGTGCCAGCAGTTGGCTAGCGGGGAACACCGGGGAGCTGTTTTTT.

The gene calls are TRBV6-5 and TRBJ2-2, with TRBD2 matching over 7 bases. There are 15 residues in the CDR3. The V gene end was trimmed by 6 bases and the J gene end by 4 bases; junction bases not matched to a gene: 8. From germline, CDR1 is MNHEY and CDR2 SVGAGI. The DNA for the CDR3 is TGTGCCAGCAGCGCGGCTCTAGCGGTCACCGGGGAGCTGTTTTTT. Translation: CASSAALAVTGELFF.

V gene TRBV30 combines with J gene TRBJ2-1, with 14 bases lining up with TRBD2. From germline, CDR1 is GTSNPN and CDR2 SVGIG (reference sequence). Trimming removed 3 bases from V and 6 bases from J; junction bases left unmatched: 4. The CDR3 contains 15 residues. This CDR3 reads CAWSPGLAGGNEQFF. CDR3 bases: TGTGCCTGGAGCCCAGGACTAGCGGGAGGCAATGAGCAGTTCTTC. The complete variable domain, with remaining parts taken from reference TRBV30 and TRBJ2-1, reads SQTIHQWPATLVQPVGSPLSLECTVEGTSNPNLYWYRQAAGRGLQLLFYSVGIGQISSEVPQNLSASRPQDRQFILSSKKLLLSDSGFYLCAWSPGLAGGNEQFFGPGTRLTVL.

This chain links TRBV2 with TRBJ1-3; 9 positions agree with TRBD1. CDR3 length: 15 amino acids. Germline V lookup: CDR1 SNHLY, CDR2 FYNNEI. V shed 6 bases and J 2 bases; nucleotides not matched to a gene: 5. CDR3 coding DNA: TGTGCCAGCAGCGGACAGGGGAACCCTGGAAACACCATATATTTT. Translation gives CASSGQGNPGNTIYF.

V usage is TRBV28 and J usage is TRBJ1-5; possibly TRBD1 for D (6 bases). CDR3 length equals 13 residues. V lost 9 bases and J 7 bases, leaving 16 bases between the germline ends. CDR1 MDHEN and CDR2 SYDVKM come from the germline V gene. The CDR3 DNA is TGTGCCAGTTTCCACAGGGTTGAGCAGCCCCAGCATTTT. Translating it yields CASFHRVEQPQHF.

The chain employs TRBV6-5 and TRBJ2-3; D is undetermined. The V end was cut by 2 bases, the J end by 5 bases, with 11 bases between. The CDR3 length is 14 residues. Germline CDR1 and CDR2: MNHEY and SVGAGI. CDR3 sequence (DNA): TGTGCCAGCAGTTACCCGACACTTTTAGATACGCAGTATTTT. It encodes CASSYPTLLDTQYF.

The J gene is TRBJ2-2, the V gene TRBV4-1, with TRBD2 as a possible D gene (7 bases). Trimming removed 2 bases at V and 3 bases at J, with 22 bases between. There are 19 residues in the CDR3. CDR1 and CDR2 (germline): MGHRA, YSYEKL. CDR3 nucleotide sequence: TGCGCCAGCAGCCAAAAGGGCGGGGGCTTGAGGGAGTACACCGGGGAGCTGTTTTTT. Translated: CASSQKGGGLREYTGELFF.

This clone has a handful of counts. The chain uses TRBV13 and TRBJ1-5, with no clear D. Trimming pared 0 bases from V and 1 base from J, leaving 10 bases between. CDR3 length equals 16 residues. The germline gives CDR1 PRHDT, CDR2 FYEKMQ (reference sequence). The CDR3 DNA is TGTGCCAGCAGCTTAGGCGGTCCAGCGAGCAATCAGCCCCAGCATTTT. The encoded protein is CASSLGGPASNQPQHF. The full variable domain, in which reference TRBV13 and TRBJ1-5 provide the parts outside the CDR3, is AAGVIQSPRHLIKEKRETATLKCYPIPRHDTVYWYQQGPGQDPQFLISFYEKMQSDKGSIPDRFSAQQFSDYHSELNMSSLELGDSALYFCASSLGGPASNQPQHFGDGTRLSIL.

In DNA, the CDR3 is TGTGCCATCAGTGATTATACGGGAAATGAAAAACTGTTTTTT. This gives the protein CAISDYTGNEKLFF. The chain joins TRBV10-3 to TRBJ1-4; D gene uncertain. CDR1 ENHRY and CDR2 SYGVKD come from the germline V gene. Trimming cost V 3 bases and J 5 bases, with 10 bases left between them. The CDR3 spans 14 residues.